This T cell receptor (beta chain) originates from a study of cytotoxic CD8 clonotypes in ibrutinib-treated CLL. Germline CDR1 is LNHDA and CDR2 is SQIVND (reference sequence). V gave up 4 bases and J gave up 3 bases; unmatched junction bases: 9. This CDR3 region has 15 residues. This clone was counted only a few times. TCRdb's table, derived via immunoSEQ multiplex PCR, lists solely in-frame clones and lacks some. The sample shows around 41,000 clones, less than 85% of them seen only once. This TCR came from a human donor with chronic lymphocytic leukemia. The chain joins TRBV19 to TRBJ2-7, with 7 bases identical to TRBD1. The sample was PBMCs, taken at disease progression, from a patient treated with ibrutinib. The CDR3 coding sequence is TGTGCCAGTAGTACAGTAGAGGGGGCGAACTACGAGCAGTACTTC. As protein: CASSTVEGANYEQYF.